This entry lists 32 T cell receptor beta chains sequenced from one sample in a study of a mutant IDH1 vaccine in newly diagnosed glioma. Clones were read by immunoSEQ multiplex PCR, and TCRdb kept only the in-frame ones, dropping some. The sample yields about 34,000 clones, about 83% seen once. Time point defined: week 47, end of study. Doses of 300 ug of mutant IDH1 20-mer peptide were given with topical imiquimod. These receptors are not linked to any known antigen. The sequencing here drew on PBMCs, taken from a glioma patient whose treatment included an IDH1 peptide vaccine. The receptors stem from a woman aged 30 to 39 with glioma.

J is TRBJ2-1 and V is TRBV5-1, with a weak D call TRBD2 (7 bases). Germline V gene data show CDR1 as SGHRS and CDR2 as YFSETQ. Trimming took off 0 bases at V and 5 bases at J, with 12 bases between the two ends. The CDR3 has 15 residues. DNA for the CDR3: TGCGCCAGCAGCTTGGGCGGGGGCCCGAACAATGAGCAGTTCTTC. Translation gives CASSLGGGPNNEQFF. Full variable domain (missing parts from reference TRBV5-1 and TRBJ2-1): KAGVTQTPRYLIKTRGQQVTLSCSPISGHRSVSWYQQTPGQGLQFLFEYFSETQRNKGNFPGRFSGRQFSNSRSEMNVSTLELGDSALYLCASSLGGGPNNEQFFGPGTRLTVL.

In its sample, this clone was seen once. This chain connects TRBV5-4 to TRBJ2-3, with 9 bases aligning to TRBD2. V was pared by 4 bases and J by 5 bases, with 11 bases of the junction left unmatched. Germline lookup yields CDR1 SGHNT and CDR2 YYREEE (reference sequence). This CDR3 is 16 amino acids long. The CDR3 sequence is CASSRGASGARDTQYF. In DNA, the CDR3 is TGTGCCAGCAGCCGGGGGGCTAGCGGGGCTCGAGATACGCAGTATTTT.

The chain links TRBV6-1 to TRBJ1-4; unclear D gene. Germline assignment: CDR1 MNHNS and CDR2 SASEGT. This CDR3 is built from 15 residues. V lost 7 bases and J 1 base, leaving 13 bases between the germline ends. CDR3 sequence reads: CASMDEGGTNEKLFF. In nucleotides, the CDR3 is TGTGCCAGCATGGACGAAGGAGGAACTAATGAAAAACTGTTTTTT.

The genes are TRBV19 and TRBJ1-2; D is unresolved. V shed 5 bases and J shed 1 base, with 11 bases lying between them. The CDR3 loop spans 14 amino acids. Germline assignment: CDR1 LNHDA and CDR2 SQIVND (reference sequence). The CDR3 sequence: CASSEITGNYGYTF. In DNA form, the CDR3 reads TGTGCCAGTAGTGAAATTACGGGTAACTATGGCTACACCTTC.

The genes are TRBV9 and TRBJ1-1, with 10 nucleotides matching TRBD1. This CDR3 contains 17 residues. V dropped 4 bases and J dropped 1; count of bases not matched to a gene: 10. The germline V gene has CDR1 SGDLS and CDR2 YYNGEE. CDR3 DNA: TGTGCCAGCAGCACGACAGGGGGCGCGTTGCCGAACACTGAAGCTTTCTTT. It encodes CASSTTGGALPNTEAFF. Filled out from reference TRBV9 and TRBJ1-1, the complete variable domain reads DSGVTQTPKHLITATGQRVTLRCSPRSGDLSVYWYQQSLDQGLQFLIQYYNGEERAKGNILERFSAQQFPDLHSELNLSSLELGDSALYFCASSTTGGALPNTEAFFGQGTRLTVV.

The J gene is TRBJ2-3, the V gene TRBV5-3; D unclear. TRBV5-3 is an ORF for which the function is uncertain. Trimming stripped 4 bases from V and 0 bases from J, with 15 bases between. The CDR3 has 16 residues. CDR3: CARSPPTPDSTDTQYF. In nucleotides, the CDR3 is TGTGCCAGAAGCCCCCCCACCCCGGATAGCACAGATACGCAGTATTTT.

The gene calls are TRBV27 and TRBJ2-3; D gene unclear. The CDR3 has 14 amino acids. The V gene's germline CDR1 is MNHEY and CDR2 SMNVEV (reference sequence). The V end was cut by 0 bases, the J end by 6 bases, with 10 bases between. The CDR3 loop reads CASSLSSSPDTQYF. The CDR3 DNA sequence: TGTGCCAGCAGTTTATCGTCGAGCCCGGATACGCAGTATTTT.

The chain joins TRBV7-9 to TRBJ1-2; tentatively, D is TRBD1 (5 bases). The CDR3 runs 17 residues. CDR1 is SEHNR and CDR2 is FQNEAQ in the germline V gene (reference sequence). Trimming took off 5 bases at V and 0 bases at J, with 19 bases between the two ends. The CDR3 DNA sequence: TGTGCCAGCAGCCCTCCCTACGACAGCGACCCTAACTATGGCTACACCTTC. Translating gives CASSPPYDSDPNYGYTF.

The J gene is TRBJ1-4, the V gene TRBV7-9, with D hard to call. Germline CDR1 reads SEHNR; CDR2 reads FQNEAQ (reference sequence). V shed 2 bases and J shed 0 bases, with 7 bases lying between them. CDR3 length: 15 residues. The CDR3 bases are TGTGCCAGCAGCTTAAGGGTTGCAACTAATGAAAAACTGTTTTTT. Its translation: CASSLRVATNEKLFF.

This chain uses TRBV4-1 with TRBJ1-2; tentatively, D is TRBD1 (5 bases). This CDR3 contains 14 residues. Germline V gene lookup returns CDR1 MGHRA and CDR2 YSYEKL. Between the trimmed V and J ends, which lost 0 bases and 4 bases, there was a span of 9 bases. In DNA form, the CDR3 reads TGCGCCAGCAGCCAAGAAGGACATAGCTATGGCTACACCTTC. Amino acids: CASSQEGHSYGYTF.

This rearrangement joins TRBV5-1 to TRBJ2-2; 7 positions match TRBD1. The CDR3 has 16 amino acids. J gave up 5 bases and V 4 bases, and 11 bases lay outside the gene matches. Germline V CDR1 and CDR2: SGHRS, YFSETQ. DNA of the CDR3: TGCGCCAGCAGCAAAGCCGGGACAGAACATACCGGGGAGCTGTTTTTT. It yields the protein CASSKAGTEHTGELFF.

The V and J genes are TRBV2 and TRBJ2-5; D gene ambiguous. Germline CDR1 SNHLY, CDR2 FYNNEI. The CDR3 sequence is 11 residues long. V was clipped by 4 bases and J by 5 bases, with 5 bases between them. The CDR3 region is CASSGGETQYF. CDR3 bases: TGTGCCAGCAGTGGAGGCGAGACCCAGTACTTC. Filled out from reference TRBV2 and TRBJ2-5, the complete variable domain reads EPEVTQTPSHQVTQMGQEVILRCVPISNHLYFYWYRQILGQKVEFLVSFYNNEISEKSEIFDDQFSVERPDGSNFTLKIRSTKLEDSAMYFCASSGGETQYFGPGTRLLVL.

V usage is TRBV30 and J usage is TRBJ2-1, with D unresolved. The CDR3 is 13 amino acids. V was shortened by 0 bases and J by 7 bases, with 10 bases between the two germline ends. Per germline, CDR1 GTSNPN and CDR2 SVGIG (reference sequence). The DNA of the CDR3 is TGTGCCTGGAGTGTAACTGGCCAGAATGAGCAGTTCTTC. It specifies CAWSVTGQNEQFF.

The chain carries TRBV6-1 and TRBJ2-1; D gene unclear. The CDR3 extends over 17 amino acids. The germline CDR1 and CDR2 sequences are MNHNS and SASEGT. V shed 1 base and J shed 6 bases, with 19 bases lying between them. The CDR3, as DNA: TGTGCCAGCAGTGAAGAGGACCCGATATGGTCTCTCAATGAGCAGTTCTTC. Amino acid sequence: CASSEEDPIWSLNEQFF.

Within the sample, this clone is medium-sized. The V gene is TRBV2, the J gene TRBJ1-5, with 7 nucleotides matching TRBD1. Trimming at V came to 6 bases and at J to 5 bases, leaving 10 bases not matched to a gene. CDR3 size: 15 residues. Germline CDR1 is SNHLY and CDR2 is FYNNEI. CDR3: CASSDNRGGDQPQHF. CDR3 DNA sequence: TGTGCCAGCAGCGACAACAGGGGCGGGGATCAGCCCCAGCATTTT.

The CDR3 is CSARTGGGGYTF. In nucleotides, the CDR3 is TGCAGCGCCAGGACAGGGGGAGGTGGCTACACCTTC. The rearrangement links TRBV29-1 to TRBJ1-2, with 10 bases that match TRBD1. The CDR3 is made up of 12 amino acids. Germline V CDR1 and CDR2: SQVTM, ANQGSEA. The J segment lost 7 bases and the V segment lost 7 bases, leaving 6 bases of the junction unmatched. The whole variable domain, remainder taken from reference TRBV29-1 and TRBJ1-2, is SAVISQKPSRDICQRGTSLTIQCQVDSQVTMMFWYRQQPGQSLTLIATANQGSEATYESGFVIDKFPISRPNLTFSTLTVSNMSPEDSSIYLCSARTGGGGYTFGSGTRLTVV.

The CDR3 loop is CASSYSTGNEQFF. The CDR3 nucleotides read TGTGCCAGCAGTTACTCGACCGGCAATGAGCAGTTCTTC. V and J are TRBV6-5 and TRBJ2-1; D gene unclear. With 0 bases removed from V and 6 bases from J, the gap between germline ends came to 6 bases. This CDR3 region has 13 residues. From germline, CDR1 is MNHEY and CDR2 SVGAGI.

The chain combines TRBV5-1 with TRBJ1-5; no firm D call. V gave up 3 bases and J gave up 0 bases, with 10 bases separating them. This CDR3 has 15 residues. Germline loops: CDR1 SGHRS, CDR2 YFSETQ. The CDR3 coding sequence is TGCGCCAGCAGCTGGTTACCCAATAGCAATCAGCCCCAGCATTTT. Translating gives CASSWLPNSNQPQHF.

This rearrangement joins TRBV6-5 to TRBJ1-2; perhaps TRBD1 as D (5 bases). Germline V gene data show CDR1 as MNHEY and CDR2 as SVGAGI. V gave up 0 bases and J gave up 8 bases, with 13 bases separating them. The CDR3 is 14 residues long. The CDR3 DNA reads TGTGCCAGCAGTTACTCAGACCTCCGGGGGGGCTACACCTTC. Amino acid sequence: CASSYSDLRGGYTF.

This rearrangement joins TRBV5-1 to TRBJ2-5; no firm D call. Germline-derived CDR1 and CDR2 are SGHRS and YFSETQ. V was cut by 2 bases and J by 1 base, with 3 bases left in between. The CDR3 has 12 residues. The CDR3 is CASSLPQETQYF. The CDR3 bases are TGCGCCAGCAGCTTACCCCAAGAGACCCAGTACTTC.

This clone occurred once. The rearrangement links TRBV6-6 to TRBJ2-7, with 12 positions matching TRBD2. V shed 2 bases, J shed 4 bases, and the junction held 3 bases outside the gene matches. From germline, CDR1 is MNHNY and CDR2 SVGAGI (reference sequence). There are 15 residues in the CDR3. CDR3 nucleotide sequence: TGTGCCAGCAGTTACCAACTAGCGGGGGGTTACGAGCAGTACTTC. Its translation: CASSYQLAGGYEQYF.

Sample share makes this clone medium-sized. The V call is TRBV13, the J call TRBJ2-3; possible D gene TRBD2, 5 bases. Germline V lookup: CDR1 PRHDT, CDR2 FYEKMQ (reference sequence). V lost 5 bases and J 4 bases, leaving 16 bases between the germline ends. This CDR3 spans 15 amino acids. The CDR3 coding sequence is TGTGCCAGCAGCCCCCCACTAGGAGACGCAGATACGCAGTATTTT. Protein: CASSPPLGDADTQYF.

The chain recombines TRBV9 with TRBJ2-7, with 9 positions matching TRBD2. This CDR3 is built from 17 residues. The junction had 14 bases not matched to a gene; V was cut back by 4 bases and J by 3 bases. Germline lookup yields CDR1 SGDLS and CDR2 YYNGEE. CDR3 sequence reads: CASSLCQRGAGFYEQYF. CDR3 DNA sequence: TGTGCCAGCAGCTTGTGTCAGCGGGGGGCCGGCTTCTACGAGCAGTACTTC.

The genes are TRBV2 and TRBJ1-5, with 9 bases aligning to TRBD1. Germline CDR1 and CDR2: SNHLY and FYNNEI. The CDR3 is 15 amino acids. V lost 7 bases and J lost 6; bases outside the gene matches: 10. The CDR3 sequence is CASKTTGGGGQPQHF. The CDR3 nucleotides are TGTGCCAGCAAGACCACAGGGGGCGGAGGTCAGCCCCAGCATTTT.

The CDR3, as DNA: TGTGCCAGCAGTGCAGGGGCGGGGAATGAAAAACTGTTTTTT. Translating it yields CASSAGAGNEKLFF. The chain is built from TRBV6-1 and TRBJ1-4, with a tentative D call TRBD1 (6 bases). CDR1 is MNHNS, CDR2 SASEGT, per germline. V was pared by 4 bases and J by 5 bases, with 11 bases between. The CDR3 consists of 14 residues.

In DNA, the CDR3 is TGTGCCAGCAGCCCTCTGGGAGGGGATTACTATGGCTACACCTTC. It encodes CASSPLGGDYYGYTF. The V gene is TRBV5-6, the J gene TRBJ1-2; TRBD1 is a possible D gene (5 bases). Looked up from germline, CDR1 is SGHDT and CDR2 is YYEEEE. Trimming took off 4 bases at V and 3 bases at J, with 16 bases between the two ends. CDR3 length equals 15 residues.

CDR3 loop: CASSFREKNTEAFF. The CDR3 nucleotides read TGTGCCAGCAGCTTCCGGGAGAAGAACACTGAAGCTTTCTTT. The rearrangement links TRBV5-5 to TRBJ1-1; D ambiguous. The CDR3 totals 14 residues. Germline V gene data show CDR1 as SGHKS and CDR2 as YYEKEE (reference sequence). Trimming took 2 bases from V and 1 from J, leaving 9 bases between them.

The chain carries TRBV9 and TRBJ2-3; D gene uncertain. The CDR3 consists of 13 residues. Germline CDR1 reads SGDLS; CDR2 reads YYNGEE. Trimming shortened V by 3 bases and J by 0 bases, and 5 bases separated the two germline ends. In DNA form, the CDR3 reads TGTGCCAGCAGCGCGGGCAGCACAGATACGCAGTATTTT. This translates into CASSAGSTDTQYF.

The V call is TRBV29-1, the J call TRBJ1-1; the D gene is possibly TRBD1 (5 bases). V dropped 6 bases and J dropped 2 bases, with 10 bases sitting between them. The CDR3 runs to 12 residues. Germline CDR1 SQVTM, CDR2 ANQGSEA. The CDR3 coding sequence is TGCAGCGTGACGGGGGGAAACACTGAAGCTTTCTTT. It encodes CSVTGGNTEAFF.

This chain links TRBV10-1 with TRBJ1-1; no reliable D call. Germline CDR1 reads WNHNN; CDR2 reads SYGVQD (reference sequence). The CDR3 contains 14 residues. With 4 bases removed from V and 0 bases from J, the gap between germline ends came to 9 bases. In DNA, the CDR3 is TGCGCCAGCAGTGCAAGAGCAGTGAACACTGAAGCTTTCTTT. Translating it yields CASSARAVNTEAFF.

The chain uses TRBV4-3 and TRBJ1-2, with a possible D match to TRBD1 (5 bases). The CDR3 runs 17 residues. Germline V gene lookup returns CDR1 LGHNA and CDR2 YSLEER. Trimming pared 1 base from V and 1 base from J, leaving 16 bases between. CDR3 loop: CASSQADLRQINYGYTF. Written as DNA, the CDR3 is TGCGCCAGCAGCCAAGCTGACCTCAGACAGATTAACTATGGCTACACCTTC.

V and J are TRBV19 and TRBJ1-2, with a weak D call TRBD1 (5 bases). The V gene's germline CDR1 is LNHDA and CDR2 SQIVND (reference sequence). The CDR3 sequence is 14 residues long. V was cut by 6 bases and J by 5 bases, with 16 bases left in between. The CDR3: CASRPGLGQYGYTF. The CDR3 bases are TGTGCCAGTAGACCGGGACTCGGGCAGTATGGCTACACCTTC.